The clone carrying this T cell receptor beta chain showed up just a few times. Antigen specificity is unknown. Germline CDR1 LGHNA, CDR2 YSLEER. Trimming cost V 3 bases and J 4 bases, with 6 bases left between them. This CDR3 region has 13 residues. The data stem from a study of T-cell memory formation after mild COVID-19. Findings and caveats of the study: Later expanders leaned toward CD4+, whereas clones contracting from day 15 to 85 were balanced CD4/CD8. The CD4+ clones that contracted clustered mainly within CM and EM, and the CD8+ clones concentrated in EMRA.

TCRdb itself ran the 5' RACE reads through MiXCR, one entry per CDR3 protein. In the table there are hundreds of thousands of distinct CDR3 sequences, approximately 16% of which are singletons. The chain recombines TRBV4-3 with TRBJ2-2; D unresolved. The sample was PBMCs or a T cell subset sorted from them (not recorded which). The sequence derives from a man in his late teens or twenties who had mild COVID-19 (a few samples of this study predate the infection). Cell type and time point are not known. This chain's CDR3 is CASSQGSTGELFF. The CDR3 DNA reads as TGCGCCAGCAGCCAGGGATCCACCGGGGAGCTGTTTTTT.